This is a list of T cell receptor beta chains from one sample in a study of T-cell reconstitution after alpha-beta-depleted transplantation in children. TCRdb recomputed calls from the PCR reads with MiXCR, one row per CDR3 protein. Of 200,000 to 300,000 distinct CDR3 sequences listed, more than 10% were seen once; the top ten hold around 2.8%. Sequencing was performed on PBMCs from the stem cell graft donor, taken from the stem cell graft. The receptors here all came from a human donor who donated a stem cell graft to a child with acute lymphoblastic leukemia. CDR3s include the opening cysteine and the closing phenylalanine or tryptophan. Fields, in order: J gene, V gene, D gene, clone size, CDR3 protein, CDR3 DNA. D genes are given only for firm matches. A clone size is listed for some rows: how often the clone was seen (once, few, many), or a class if it is expanded.

j_call: TRBJ2-1
v_call: TRBV12-3/TRBV12-4
d_call: TRBD1
clone_size: many
cdr3_aa: CASTSPGQGTHEQFF
cdr3_nt: TGTGCCAGCACCTCCCCGGGACAGGGTACGCATGAGCAGTTCTTC

j_call: TRBJ2-7
v_call: TRBV4-1
d_call: NA
clone_size: NA
cdr3_aa: CAISPGFLGQYF
cdr3_nt: TGTGCCATCAGCCCGGGGTTCCTCGGGCAGTACTTC

j_call: TRBJ1-1
v_call: TRBV18
d_call: TRBD1
clone_size: NA
cdr3_aa: CASSPGQGSYTEAFF
cdr3_nt: TGTGCCAGCTCACCCGGACAGGGTTCGTACACTGAAGCTTTCTTT

j_call: TRBJ2-1
v_call: TRBV3-1
d_call: NA
clone_size: many
cdr3_aa: CASSQDSGRRWQFF
cdr3_nt: TGTGCCAGCAGCCAAGATTCCGGACGCCGTTGGCAGTTCTTC

j_call: TRBJ1-5
v_call: TRBV4-3
d_call: NA
clone_size: many
cdr3_aa: CASSQGTLNQPQHF
cdr3_nt: TGCGCCAGCAGCCAAGGGACACTTAATCAGCCCCAGCATTTT

j_call: TRBJ1-4
v_call: TRBV10-2
d_call: NA
clone_size: many
cdr3_aa: CASSPAASNEKLFF
cdr3_nt: TGCGCCAGCAGCCCAGCGGCCTCTAATGAAAAACTGTTTTTT

j_call: TRBJ1-2
v_call: TRBV24-1
d_call: NA
clone_size: few
cdr3_aa: CATSDYYGYTF
cdr3_nt: TGTGCCACCAGTGATTATTATGGCTACACCTTC

j_call: TRBJ1-1
v_call: TRBV5-1
d_call: NA
clone_size: many
cdr3_aa: CASSVWGTEAFF
cdr3_nt: TGCGCCAGCAGCGTTTGGGGGACTGAAGCTTTCTTT

j_call: TRBJ1-6
v_call: TRBV20-1
d_call: NA
clone_size: NA
cdr3_aa: CSARDGRASSYNSPLHF
cdr3_nt: TGCAGTGCTAGAGATGGGAGGGCGAGCTCCTATAATTCACCCCTCCACTTT

j_call: TRBJ2-7
v_call: TRBV7-9
d_call: TRBD2
clone_size: many
cdr3_aa: CASSLARGTLWLEQYF
cdr3_nt: TGTGCCAGCAGCTTAGCGCGGGGGACGCTTTGGCTCGAGCAGTACTTC

j_call: TRBJ2-6
v_call: TRBV11-2
d_call: TRBD1
clone_size: many
cdr3_aa: CASSSSFPGQGTGGANVLTF
cdr3_nt: TGTGCCAGCAGCTCTTCATTCCCGGGACAGGGGACAGGAGGGGCCAACGTCCTGACTTTC

j_call: TRBJ1-1
v_call: TRBV29-1
d_call: NA
clone_size: many
cdr3_aa: CSVAAREATEAFF
cdr3_nt: TGCAGCGTCGCGGCCAGGGAGGCCACTGAAGCTTTCTTT

j_call: TRBJ2-7
v_call: TRBV5-1
d_call: TRBD1
clone_size: many
cdr3_aa: CASSLGQGPAYEQYF
cdr3_nt: TGCGCCAGCAGCTTGGGACAGGGGCCGGCCTACGAGCAGTACTTC

j_call: TRBJ1-2
v_call: TRBV4-2
d_call: NA
clone_size: NA
cdr3_aa: CASSRNRDEGGYTF
cdr3_nt: TGTGCCAGCAGCCGCAACAGGGATGAGGGAGGCTACACCTTC

j_call: TRBJ2-3
v_call: TRBV29-1
d_call: TRBD1
clone_size: many
cdr3_aa: CSVVTGFRTDTQYF
cdr3_nt: TGCAGCGTGGTGACAGGGTTTCGAACAGATACGCAGTATTTT

j_call: TRBJ1-5
v_call: TRBV6-2/TRBV6-3
d_call: NA
clone_size: many
cdr3_aa: CASSYAAGRSNQPQHF
cdr3_nt: TGTGCCAGCAGTTACGCGGCAGGGAGAAGCAATCAGCCCCAGCATTTT

j_call: TRBJ2-1
v_call: TRBV4-3
d_call: TRBD2
clone_size: NA
cdr3_aa: CASSHRTSGKYNEQFF
cdr3_nt: TGCGCCAGCAGCCACCGGACTAGCGGTAAATACAATGAGCAGTTCTTC

j_call: TRBJ1-2
v_call: TRBV20-1
d_call: NA
clone_size: many
cdr3_aa: CSAKRSNYGYTF
cdr3_nt: TGCAGTGCTAAGCGGAGTAACTATGGCTACACCTTC

j_call: TRBJ1-5
v_call: TRBV20-1
d_call: NA
clone_size: many
cdr3_aa: CSARSYGNQPQHF
cdr3_nt: TGCAGTGCTAGATCGTACGGCAATCAGCCCCAGCATTTT

j_call: TRBJ2-3
v_call: TRBV7-9
d_call: NA
clone_size: many
cdr3_aa: CASSQTRDTDRGMGQYF
cdr3_nt: TGTGCCAGCAGCCAAACTAGGGACACCGATCGCGGGATGGGGCAGTATTTT

j_call: TRBJ1-1
v_call: TRBV20-1
d_call: NA
clone_size: many
cdr3_aa: CSAGRTNTEAFF
cdr3_nt: TGCAGTGCCGGACGGACGAACACTGAAGCTTTCTTT

j_call: TRBJ2-7
v_call: TRBV6-1
d_call: TRBD2
clone_size: many
cdr3_aa: CASSEGLAGVYEQYF
cdr3_nt: TGTGCCAGCAGTGAGGGACTAGCGGGAGTTTACGAGCAGTACTTC

j_call: TRBJ2-2
v_call: TRBV5-1
d_call: NA
clone_size: many
cdr3_aa: CASSRERSGGELFF
cdr3_nt: TGCGCCAGCAGCCGAGAGAGATCTGGAGGGGAGCTGTTTTTT

j_call: TRBJ2-7
v_call: TRBV27
d_call: NA
clone_size: NA
cdr3_aa: CASSVGQYF
cdr3_nt: TGTGCCAGCAGTGTGGGACAGTACTTC

j_call: TRBJ2-2
v_call: TRBV5-6
d_call: NA
clone_size: many
cdr3_aa: CASSSGFRGATGELFF
cdr3_nt: TGTGCCAGCAGCTCGGGCTTCCGAGGGGCCACCGGGGAGCTGTTTTTT

j_call: TRBJ2-4
v_call: TRBV27
d_call: TRBD1
clone_size: many
cdr3_aa: CASSPRQGLDIQYF
cdr3_nt: TGTGCCAGCAGTCCGAGACAGGGTTTGGACATTCAGTACTTC

j_call: TRBJ2-6
v_call: TRBV2
d_call: NA
clone_size: many
cdr3_aa: CASSGNRQALLSGANVLTF
cdr3_nt: TGTGCCAGCAGTGGTAACCGACAGGCGCTTCTCTCTGGGGCCAACGTCCTGACTTTC

j_call: TRBJ1-5
v_call: TRBV6-5
d_call: NA
clone_size: many
cdr3_aa: CASSSVGTPNQPQHF
cdr3_nt: TGTGCCAGCAGCTCGGTAGGGACACCGAATCAGCCCCAGCATTTT

j_call: TRBJ1-1
v_call: TRBV27
d_call: NA
clone_size: many
cdr3_aa: CASSPTVGQTEAFF
cdr3_nt: TGTGCCAGCAGTCCCACCGTGGGGCAGACTGAAGCTTTCTTT

j_call: TRBJ2-6
v_call: TRBV4-3
d_call: NA
clone_size: many
cdr3_aa: CASSQGANSGANVLTF
cdr3_nt: TGCGCCAGCAGCCAGGGAGCCAACTCTGGGGCCAACGTCCTGACTTTC

j_call: TRBJ2-7
v_call: TRBV7-9
d_call: NA
clone_size: many
cdr3_aa: CASSLNGSLFSYEQYF
cdr3_nt: TGTGCCAGCAGCTTAAATGGCTCCTTGTTCTCCTACGAGCAGTACTTC

j_call: TRBJ1-4
v_call: TRBV5-1
d_call: NA
clone_size: many
cdr3_aa: CASSLSRNEKLFF
cdr3_nt: TGCGCCAGCAGCTTGTCCAGAAATGAAAAACTGTTTTTT